Below are 24 T cell receptor beta chains sequenced from a single sample in a study of shared clonotypes between healthy human individuals. Profiling relied on immunoSEQ multiplex PCR, and the TCRdb table lists in-frame clones only, not all of them. The sample includes some 2,000,000 clones, about 95% of them seen just once. The naive CD8 subset, CD45RO-negative cells positively selected for CCR7, excluded terminally differentiated effector memory CD45RA+ cells. The sequenced sample consisted of naive CD8+ T cells sorted from blood. Receptor source: a man aged 18 to 30 in good health.

The V call is TRBV18, the J call TRBJ2-5; tentative D call: TRBD2 (5 bases). The V end lost 0 bases, the J end lost 0 bases, and 8 bases lay between the germline ends. In germline, CDR1 is KGHSH, CDR2 LQKENI. This CDR3 comprises 15 residues. DNA of the CDR3: TGTGCCAGCTCACCACCGCCCGGGGACCAAGAGACCCAGTACTTC. This codes for CASSPPPGDQETQYF.

Remarks on this clone: This sample includes further DNA sequences coding for the same CDR3. V is TRBV30 and J is TRBJ2-7; D is ambiguous. Trimming took off 1 base at V and 0 bases at J, with 4 bases between the two ends. The length of the CDR3 is 12 residues. Germline CDR1 reads GTSNPN; CDR2 reads SVGIG (reference sequence). The CDR3, as DNA: TGTGCCTGGAGTGCAGGCTCCTACGAGCAGTACTTC. Translated, it gives CAWSAGSYEQYF.

CDR3 amino acids: CASSPRQGTDGYTF. The DNA of the CDR3 is TGTGCCAGCAGCCCCCGACAGGGGACTGATGGCTACACCTTC. The chain has TRBV7-2 and TRBJ1-2; 8 nucleotides match TRBD1. The CDR3 sequence is 14 residues long. The ends lost 5 bases at V and 6 bases at J; junction bases unmatched: 8. The germline gives CDR1 SGHTA, CDR2 FQGNSA.

Concerning this clone: This same CDR3 is encoded by further DNA sequences in the sample. Here the CDR3 DNA reads TGTGCCTGGAGTGTAACGGGGGGGACTGAAGCTTTCTTT. Translated, it gives CAWSVTGGTEAFF. V is TRBV30 and J is TRBJ1-1, with a possible D match to TRBD1 (5 bases). Germline values: CDR1 GTSNPN, CDR2 SVGIG (reference sequence). V lost 0 bases, J lost 5 bases, and 10 bases lay in between. This CDR3 region has 13 residues.

The V and J genes are TRBV13 and TRBJ2-5, with 13 bases matching TRBD2. This CDR3 has 16 amino acids. Trimming removed 5 bases from V and 3 bases from J; junction bases left unmatched: 6. CDR1 PRHDT and CDR2 FYEKMQ come from the germline V gene (reference sequence). CDR3 nucleotides: TGTGCCAGCAGCCCAGGGGGACTAGCGGGAAAAGAGACCCAGTACTTC. This gives the protein CASSPGGLAGKETQYF.

The chain employs TRBV11-2 and TRBJ2-7, with D perhaps matching TRBD1 (5 bases). The V and J ends lost 2 bases and 5 bases respectively, with 7 bases between them. Germline V CDR1 and CDR2: SGHAT, FQNNGV. The length of the CDR3 is 12 residues. The CDR3 protein is CASSLTGDEQYF. The CDR3 coding sequence is TGTGCCAGCAGCTTAACAGGAGACGAGCAGTACTTC.

The genes are TRBV30 and TRBJ2-7, with D perhaps matching TRBD1 or TRBD2 (6 bases each). The CDR3 runs 15 residues. V gave up 2 bases and J gave up 7 bases, with 21 bases separating them. Germline V gene lookup returns CDR1 GTSNPN and CDR2 SVGIG (reference sequence). DNA of the CDR3: TGTGCCTGGAGTCCATGGGGGGCCAACAGTAGGGAGCAGTACTTC. Its protein is CAWSPWGANSREQYF.

The rearrangement joins TRBV6-6 to TRBJ1-2; D is ambiguous. Germline V gene sequence: CDR1 MNHNY, CDR2 SVGAGI (reference sequence). V was trimmed by 5 bases and J by 4 bases, leaving 11 bases between them. This CDR3 has 13 residues. The CDR3, as DNA: TGTGCCAGCAGTATGGACGCCGGCTATGGCTACACCTTC. Translation: CASSMDAGYGYTF.

V usage is TRBV7-9 and J usage is TRBJ2-5, with a weak D call TRBD1 (5 bases). This CDR3 comprises 14 residues. The V end lost 1 base, the J end lost 5 bases, and 11 bases lay between the germline ends. CDR1 SEHNR and CDR2 FQNEAQ come from the germline V gene (reference sequence). The CDR3 spells CASSLVGLTETQYF. In DNA, the CDR3 is TGTGCCAGCAGCTTAGTGGGGCTTACGGAGACCCAGTACTTC.

The chain links TRBV11-2 to TRBJ1-6, with unresolved D. The CDR3 is 13 amino acids. CDR1 is SGHAT, CDR2 FQNNGV, per germline. V dropped 4 bases and J dropped 6 bases, with 7 bases sitting between them. The DNA for the CDR3 is TGTGCCAGCAGCTCGAGTATTAATTCACCCCTCCACTTT. Translation gives CASSSSINSPLHF.

This clone was seen just once. The chain combines TRBV4-1 with TRBJ2-7; TRBD2 matches at 8 bases. CDR3 size: 14 residues. J was trimmed by 5 bases and V by 1 base; bases with no gene match: 4. From germline, CDR1 is MGHRA and CDR2 YSYEKL. The chain's CDR3 is CASSQGLAGHEQYF. As DNA, the CDR3 is TGCGCCAGCAGCCAAGGGCTAGCGGGCCACGAGCAGTACTTC.

The chain is built from TRBV13 and TRBJ1-4; D remains unclear. Germline loops: CDR1 PRHDT, CDR2 FYEKMQ (reference sequence). V was shortened by 4 bases and J by 5 bases, with 11 bases between the two germline ends. The CDR3 consists of 14 residues. The CDR3 sequence: CASSYGVENEKLFF. The DNA of the CDR3 is TGTGCCAGCAGCTATGGAGTCGAGAATGAAAAACTGTTTTTT.

This chain links TRBV7-9 with TRBJ1-3, with 7 nucleotides matching TRBD1. This CDR3 has 16 amino acids. J gave up 5 bases and V 4 bases, and 11 bases lay outside the gene matches. Germline V gene data show CDR1 as SEHNR and CDR2 as FQNEAQ (reference sequence). The CDR3 spells CASSSLTGRPRNTIYF. The CDR3 DNA reads TGTGCCAGCAGCTCACTGACAGGGCGTCCGAGAAACACCATATATTTT.

The chain combines TRBV27 with TRBJ2-1; perhaps TRBD1 as D (5 bases). CDR1 is MNHEY and CDR2 is SMNVEV in the germline V gene (reference sequence). The CDR3 covers 12 residues. V lost 1 base and J lost 8, with 6 bases in between. CDR3 sequence reads: CASSLWGHEQFF. CDR3 sequence (DNA): TGTGCCAGCAGTTTATGGGGCCATGAGCAGTTCTTC.

A single count supports this clone. This CDR3 is also generated by other DNA sequences in the sample. The J gene is TRBJ1-4, the V gene TRBV9; D is unclear. Trimming left V 0 bases short and J 3 bases short, with 6 bases between. Germline lookup yields CDR1 SGDLS and CDR2 YYNGEE. This CDR3 is built from 14 residues. The CDR3 region is CASSVGGSNEKLFF. Here the CDR3 DNA reads TGTGCCAGCAGCGTAGGAGGGTCTAATGAAAAACTGTTTTTT.

The chain links TRBV7-2 to TRBJ2-7; 7 positions agree with TRBD1. Germline V gene data show CDR1 as SGHTA and CDR2 as FQGNSA. Trimming at V came to 3 bases and at J to 2 bases, leaving 7 bases not matched to a gene. The CDR3 has 15 amino acids. CDR3 bases: TGTGCCAGCAGCTTGGACTCCGGGACAGCCTACGAGCAGTACTTC. This gives the protein CASSLDSGTAYEQYF.

The V call is TRBV6-5, the J call TRBJ2-6, with D hard to call. The length of the CDR3 is 14 residues. The germline V gene encodes CDR1 MNHEY and CDR2 SVGAGI. Trimming cost V 7 bases and J 1 base, with 8 bases left between them. For the CDR3, the DNA is TGTGCCAGCACAGACAATTCTGGGGCCAACGTCCTGACTTTC. Translating it yields CASTDNSGANVLTF.

The genes are TRBV2 and TRBJ2-3; TRBD2 aligns across 11 bases. The trim removed 7 bases at V and 0 bases at J, leaving 6 bases unmatched. The CDR3 covers 16 residues. Per germline, CDR1 SNHLY and CDR2 FYNNEI. CDR3 region: CASIPRTSGSTDTQYF. CDR3 coding DNA: TGTGCCAGCATCCCTCGGACTAGCGGGAGCACAGATACGCAGTATTTT.

This chain joins TRBV4-3 and TRBJ2-1; 12 bases align to TRBD2. V shed 1 base and J 5 bases; nucleotides not matched to a gene: 3. Per the germline V gene, CDR1 is LGHNA and CDR2 is YSLEER. The CDR3 is made up of 16 amino acids. For the CDR3, the DNA is TGCGCCAGCAGCCAAGGGACTAGCGGGACCCACAATGAGCAGTTCTTC. Its protein is CASSQGTSGTHNEQFF.

This clone has a single count. At the DNA level, this CDR3 is encoded by other sequences in the same sample as well. The J gene is TRBJ2-1, the V gene TRBV5-1; D is possibly TRBD1 (6 bases). V gave up 3 bases and J gave up 6 bases, with 10 bases separating them. Germline V gene sequence: CDR1 SGHRS, CDR2 YFSETQ. This CDR3 is 13 amino acids long. The CDR3 DNA is TGCGCCAGCAGCTCGACAGGCCCCAATGAGCAGTTCTTC. This sequence encodes CASSSTGPNEQFF.

This clone was seen once. V gene TRBV10-2 combines with J gene TRBJ2-7; D perhaps matches TRBD2 (6 bases). Germline values: CDR1 WSHSY, CDR2 SAAADI. Trimming shortened V by 3 bases and J by 3 bases, and 15 bases separated the two germline ends. This CDR3 region has 15 residues. The CDR3 DNA is TGCGCCAGCAGTGAAGGCGGGACTCACCTCTACGAGCAGTACTTC. Residues: CASSEGGTHLYEQYF.

The chain joins TRBV25-1 to TRBJ1-1; D unresolved. CDR1 is MGHDK and CDR2 is SYGVNS in the germline V gene. Trimming removed 2 bases from V and 1 base from J, with 2 bases in between. This CDR3 spans 12 amino acids. The CDR3 DNA follows: TGTGCCAGCAGTGAAGCGAACACTGAAGCTTTCTTT. As protein: CASSEANTEAFF.

In this sample, this clone turned up a few times. The chain uses TRBV2 and TRBJ1-5; 11 nucleotides agree with TRBD1. After removal of 2 bases from V and 6 bases from J, the junction contained 3 bases not matched to a gene. CDR3 length equals 15 residues. Per the germline V gene, CDR1 is SNHLY and CDR2 is FYNNEI. In nucleotides, the CDR3 is TGTGCCAGCAGTGAAAGGACAGGGGGCGTTCAGCCCCAGCATTTT. Protein product: CASSERTGGVQPQHF.

CDR3 nucleotide sequence: TGTGCCAGTAGCCCCTCGGACTACAGCATTTACGAGCAGTACTTC. Amino acids: CASSPSDYSIYEQYF. The chain links TRBV19 to TRBJ2-7, with a tentative D call TRBD2 (6 bases). CDR3 length: 15 amino acids. The germline V gene encodes CDR1 LNHDA and CDR2 SQIVND (reference sequence). Trimming left V 6 bases short and J 4 bases short, with 19 bases between.